Following are 3 T cell receptor beta chains from one sample sequenced in a study of early stage breast cancer tumors. Libraries were prepared by immunoSEQ multiplex PCR; TCRdb keeps only in-frame clonotypes and omits some of them. This sample has roughly 60,000 clones; over 60% occur once, and the top ten carry around 3.7%. Specimen: blood. These receptors were obtained from a person aged 25-39 years with breast cancer.

The gene calls are TRBV7-9 and TRBJ2-1, with 8 positions matching TRBD1. Germline values: CDR1 SEHNR, CDR2 FQNEAQ (reference sequence). The CDR3 covers 13 residues. V lost 10 bases and J lost 5; bases outside the gene matches: 7. The CDR3 DNA is TGTGCCACCCGACAGGGGTTGAACAATGAGCAGTTCTTC. Its protein product is CATRQGLNNEQFF.

The gene calls are TRBV7-2 and TRBJ1-1, with no clear D. V was shortened by 1 base and J by 4 bases, with 13 bases between the two germline ends. The CDR3 runs 15 residues. Germline CDR1 reads SGHTA; CDR2 reads FQGNSA. The DNA for the CDR3 is TGTGCCAGCAGCTTAGGTCCGGGGATGAGCACTGAAGCTTTCTTT. Protein product: CASSLGPGMSTEAFF.

This clone was observed a few times. The gene calls are TRBV5-4 and TRBJ2-1, with 14 bases aligning to TRBD2. Looked up from germline, CDR1 is SGHNT and CDR2 is YYREEE (reference sequence). Losses at the gene ends were 0 bases for V and 7 bases for J; bases not matched to a gene: 0. CDR3 length: 15 amino acids. CDR3 in DNA: TGTGCCAGCAGCTTGGGACTAGCGGGAGGGAATGAGCAGTTCTTC. This sequence encodes CASSLGLAGGNEQFF.